One sample yielded the 16 T cell receptor beta chains listed below, sequenced in a study of beta chain features in type 1 diabetes. Expressed TCRB transcripts were sequenced after all isolated RNA was converted to cDNA. Sequencing used immunoSEQ multiplex PCR; TCRdb keeps in-frame clones, though not all of them. The data hold about 900,000 clones, with roughly a sixth observed a single time. The sequencing sample was made of naive CD4+ T cells from blood. The receptors originated from a woman between 18 and 29 years old in good health.

In its sample, this clone was seen a few times. Other nucleotide sequences from this sample produce the same CDR3. V gene TRBV14 combines with J gene TRBJ2-2; D remains unclear. CDR3 length: 12 residues. Trimming pared 3 bases from V and 6 bases from J, leaving 5 bases between. Germline loops: CDR1 SGHDN, CDR2 FVKESK. CDR3 sequence: CASSHRSGELFF. DNA of the CDR3: TGTGCCAGCAGCCATCGGTCCGGGGAGCTGTTTTTT. The entire variable domain, with the rest obtained from reference TRBV14 and TRBJ2-2, is as follows: EAGVTQFPSHSVIEKGQTVTLRCDPISGHDNLYWYRRVMGKEIKFLLHFVKESKQDESGMPNNRFLAERTGGTYSTLKVQPAELEDSGVYFCASSHRSGELFFGEGSRLTVL.

Only a few counts were recorded for this clone. The gene calls are TRBV6-5 and TRBJ2-7; tentatively, D is TRBD1 (6 bases). The CDR3 runs to 15 residues. In germline, CDR1 is MNHEY, CDR2 SVGAGI. With 6 bases removed from V and 2 bases from J, the gap between germline ends came to 17 bases. The CDR3 nucleotides are TGTGCCAGCAGCCCCCTCGGACAGTTCCCCTACGAGCAGTACTTC. Amino acids: CASSPLGQFPYEQYF.

This clone was counted only a few times. V usage is TRBV2 and J usage is TRBJ2-1, with TRBD1 identical over 8 bases. V was clipped by 4 bases and J by 7 bases; unmatched bases: 12. This CDR3 spans 16 amino acids. Germline CDR1 reads SNHLY; CDR2 reads FYNNEI. CDR3 bases: TGTGCCAGCAGTGCGAGCCGACAGGGGTTAGGTAATGAGCAGTTCTTC. As protein: CASSASRQGLGNEQFF. Looking up the rest from reference TRBV2 and TRBJ2-1 gives the full variable domain: EPEVTQTPSHQVTQMGQEVILRCVPISNHLYFYWYRQILGQKVEFLVSFYNNEISEKSEIFDDQFSVERPDGSNFTLKIRSTKLEDSAMYFCASSASRQGLGNEQFFGPGTRLTVL.

This clone showed up just a few times. This may be a read error: a much more frequent sequence differs by one nucleotide. Other DNA variants within this sample encode the same CDR3. The rearrangement uses TRBV5-6 and TRBJ2-5; D not resolved. CDR1 and CDR2 from the germline V gene are SGHDT and YYEEEE. V was trimmed by 2 bases and J by 2 bases, leaving 1 base between them. This CDR3 spans 11 amino acids. CDR3: CASSFQETQYF. CDR3 nucleotides: TGTGCCAGCAGCTTTCAAGAGACCCAGTACTTC.

The rearrangement links TRBV5-4 to TRBJ1-3; 8 nucleotides match TRBD1. The ends lost 3 bases at V and 1 base at J; junction bases unmatched: 9. Germline lookup yields CDR1 SGHNT and CDR2 YYREEE (reference sequence). The CDR3 has 17 amino acids. The CDR3 DNA reads as TGTGCCAGCAGCTCGGCGCCGGGACAGGCGTCTGGAAACACCATATATTTT. It specifies CASSSAPGQASGNTIYF.

The rearrangement uses TRBV4-1 and TRBJ2-7, with D uncertain. The CDR3 covers 12 residues. Germline V gene data show CDR1 as MGHRA and CDR2 as YSYEKL. Trimming cost V 0 bases and J 5 bases, with 5 bases left between them. The CDR3 loop is CASSQEGNEQYF. CDR3 DNA: TGCGCCAGCAGCCAAGAGGGCAACGAGCAGTACTTC.

As DNA, the CDR3 is TGTGCCAGCAGTTCTTACGGACCTTCTGGGACCTACGAGCAGTACTTC. Encoded protein: CASSSYGPSGTYEQYF. J is TRBJ2-7 and V is TRBV28, with D unclear. The germline V gene encodes CDR1 MDHEN and CDR2 SYDVKM. The V end lost 4 bases, the J end lost 2 bases, and 18 bases lay between the germline ends. The CDR3 loop spans 16 amino acids.

The chain links TRBV27 to TRBJ2-1; D is perhaps TRBD1 (6 bases). This CDR3 spans 13 amino acids. V lost 7 bases, J lost 6 bases, and 13 bases lay in between. Germline V gene lookup returns CDR1 MNHEY and CDR2 SMNVEV (reference sequence). In DNA, the CDR3 is TGTGCCAGCACTCAGGGGCCCCTCAATGAGCAGTTCTTC. Protein product: CASTQGPLNEQFF.

The chain carries TRBV28 and TRBJ2-3; TRBD1 or TRBD2 may be the D gene (5 bases each). The length of the CDR3 is 12 residues. CDR1 MDHEN and CDR2 SYDVKM come from the germline V gene. The V gene lost 4 bases and the J gene lost 6 bases, with 8 bases spanning the gap. The CDR3 region is CASSSWGDTQYF. The CDR3 bases are TGTGCCAGCAGTTCTTGGGGGGATACGCAGTATTTT.

This clone was observed a few times. This rearrangement joins TRBV5-6 to TRBJ1-1; no clear D gene. The V end was cut by 2 bases, the J end by 1 base, with 9 bases between. Germline-derived CDR1 and CDR2 are SGHDT and YYEEEE. This CDR3 spans 14 amino acids. The CDR3: CASSFPVPNTEAFF. The CDR3 DNA reads as TGTGCCAGCAGCTTCCCAGTTCCGAACACTGAAGCTTTCTTT.

The chain combines TRBV7-9 with TRBJ1-3, with a weak D call TRBD1 (5 bases). The CDR3 has 17 residues. Trimming removed 5 bases from V and 3 bases from J, with 20 bases in between. CDR1 and CDR2 from the germline V gene are SEHNR and FQNEAQ (reference sequence). In nucleotides, the CDR3 is TGTGCCAGCAGCCCATTCTACTCCCCCGGGGGTGGAAACACCATATATTTT. This gives the protein CASSPFYSPGGGNTIYF.

J is TRBJ2-1 and V is TRBV7-2; unclear D gene. Trimming removed 1 base at V and 5 bases at J, with 9 bases between. This CDR3 has 14 amino acids. The germline V gene encodes CDR1 SGHTA and CDR2 FQGNSA. The CDR3 bases are TGTGCCAGCAGCTTAGGGCAGAGTAACAATGAGCAGTTCTTC. Translating it yields CASSLGQSNNEQFF.

This clone was recorded a few times. The J gene is TRBJ2-1, the V gene TRBV20-1, with TRBD2 as a possible D gene (5 bases). V lost 8 bases, J lost 6 bases, and 11 bases lay in between. Germline V gives CDR1 DFQATT, CDR2 SNEGSKA (reference sequence). The CDR3 length is 11 residues. The CDR3 reads CSLGEGNEQFF. The CDR3 DNA follows: TGCAGTCTGGGAGAGGGCAATGAGCAGTTCTTC.

The rearrangement links TRBV5-1 to TRBJ2-3, with D unresolved. Per the germline V gene, CDR1 is SGHRS and CDR2 is YFSETQ. Trimming removed 0 bases at V and 0 bases at J, with 8 bases between. The CDR3 has 15 residues. The chain's CDR3 is CASSLAGWSTDTQYF. In DNA, the CDR3 is TGCGCCAGCAGCTTGGCTGGTTGGAGCACAGATACGCAGTATTTT.

This clone was seen a few times. This sequence joins TRBV7-6 and TRBJ1-3, with D hard to call. Germline assignment: CDR1 SGHVS and CDR2 FNYEAQ. V lost 5 bases and J lost 0, with 11 bases in between. There are 15 residues in the CDR3. The CDR3 region has the DNA TGTGCCAGCAGCCTAGGCTTCGACTCTGGAAACACCATATATTTT. Its protein product is CASSLGFDSGNTIYF. The variable domain in full, completed from reference TRBV7-6 and TRBJ1-3, reads GAGVSQSPRYKVTKRGQDVALRCDPISGHVSLYWYRQALGQGPEFLTYFNYEAQQDKSGLPNDRFSAERPEGSISTLTIQRTEQRDSAMYRCASSLGFDSGNTIYFGEGSWLTVV.

This clone showed up just a few times. V usage is TRBV7-2 and J usage is TRBJ2-3, with D possibly TRBD2 on 6 matching bases. Trimming removed 2 bases from V and 2 bases from J, with 17 bases in between. The CDR3 runs to 17 residues. Germline V gene data show CDR1 as SGHTA and CDR2 as FQGNSA. The CDR3 reads CASSLKPRTTLTDTQYF. The CDR3 region has the DNA TGTGCCAGCAGCTTAAAACCCAGGACTACTCTCACAGATACGCAGTATTTT.